The clone carrying this TCR beta chain was observed once. Its antigen is not identified. The PCR used 60 Vbeta and 13 Jbeta primers. TCRdb's copy holds only in-frame clones and misses some; the assay was immunoSEQ multiplex PCR. The sample includes more than 85,000 clones, approximately 87% of them seen just once. V lost 4 bases to trimming and J lost 5 bases, with 20 bases between them. CDR1 is KGHSH and CDR2 is LQKENI in the germline V gene. This CDR3 has 16 amino acids. These data come from a study of cytomegalovirus exposure and HLA in healthy donors. As for the study in general: Early release data held tens of millions of unique TCRs from HLA-typed donors.

Study-wide results and caveats: A later analysis reportedly identified an Asian-associated ancestry cluster as carrying fewer N-insertions than the 666-donor mean.

The sequencing input was PBMCs. The chain couples TRBV18 to TRBJ2-5; the D gene is possibly TRBD1 (6 bases). This sequence was found in a man aged 40-55 years in good health and CMV-seronegative. The CDR3, as DNA: TGTGCCAGCTCACGGTTGACAGGACCGACCGGGGAGACCCAGTACTTC. Translated: CASSRLTGPTGETQYF.